The rows below give T cell receptor beta chains drawn from one sample of a study of metastatic and nonmetastatic thyroid tumors. TCRdb re-analyzed the PCR reads using MiXCR. In the table there are around 53,000 clones, more than 20% of which are singletons. What was sequenced was blood. Receptor source: a female donor with papillary thyroid cancer or a benign thyroid nodule (not recorded which). Some clones in this sample may be carry-over from other donors' samples. Both conserved end residues are part of each CDR3. A D gene is named only where the DNA matches it firmly.

>14|-|TRBV5-1
CASSLNRGTDTQYF
>12|-|TRBV6-1
CASSGAGETQYF
>15|-|TRBV19
CASSMFRSSYNEQFF
>15|-|TRBV28
CASSSDSAFSYEQYF
>15|TRBD1|TRBV6-4
CASSPGTGKIDTQYF
>16|-|TRBV5-1
CASSPEGSSGANFLTF
>15|-|TRBV19
CASSPGVATNEKLFF
>14|-|TRBV11-2
CASSLTGSNTEAFF
>16|-|TRBV5-5
CASSLLSNPDTDTQYF
>12|-|TRBV12-3/TRBV12-4
CASSLETDTQYF
>15|-|TRBV7-7
CASSLATGSSDTQYF
>12|-|TRBV28
CASGLGGYEQYF
>16|TRBD2|TRBV5-4
CASSSYSGRHQETQYF
>15|TRBD1|TRBV7-8
CASSLRAGGYNEQFF
>16|-|TRBV7-9
CASSLPIDSINEKLFF
>14|TRBD2|TRBV20-1
CSARISGRIETQYF
>13|-|TRBV28
CASSLIGGVGYTF
>15|-|TRBV25-1
CASSDPGTASYEQYF
>17|TRBD2|TRBV24-1
CATSGRLAGGRRNEQFF
>14|-|TRBV6-4
CASSDRPSTDTQYF
>13|-|TRBV5-1
CASSLRVDWGYTF
>13|-|TRBV6-4
CASSDRRFGEQFF
>16|-|TRBV28
CASPPERGGGAYEQYF
>15|-|TRBV6-1
CASKPTNVESYGYTF